The 6 T cell receptor beta chains reported below all come from one sample, sequenced in a study of blood T cell repertoires in COVID-19. This table comes from immunoSEQ multiplex PCR, and its TCRdb copy is limited to in-frame clones, with some not included. The repertoire holds about 200,000 clones, with around nine tenths as singletons. The sequenced material came from peripheral blood. These receptors originate from a man between 18 and 35 years old with active or convalescent COVID-19.

The chain carries TRBV7-8 and TRBJ2-7; 7 nucleotides agree with TRBD1. The CDR3 loop spans 14 amino acids. The trim removed 6 bases at V and 1 base at J, leaving 6 bases unmatched. Per germline, CDR1 SGHVS and CDR2 FQNEAQ. Written as DNA, the CDR3 is TGTGCCAGCAGACCTACAGGGGATTCCTACGAGCAGTACTTC. Translation: CASRPTGDSYEQYF. The full variable domain, rest sourced from reference TRBV7-8 and TRBJ2-7, is GAGVSQSPRYKVAKRGQDVALRCDPISGHVSLFWYQQALGQGPEFLTYFQNEAQLDKSGLPSDRFFAERPEGSVSTLKIQRTQQEDSAVYLCASRPTGDSYEQYFGPGTRLTVT.

The V call is TRBV27, the J call TRBJ1-2; 7 bases map to TRBD1. Trimming took 6 bases from V and 4 from J; bases not matched to a gene: 5. CDR1 and CDR2 (germline): MNHEY, SMNVEV (reference sequence). CDR3 length: 13 amino acids. CDR3 DNA sequence: TGTGCCAGCAGATCACAGGGGCCCTATGGCTACACCTTC. Amino acid sequence: CASRSQGPYGYTF.

This clone has a handful of counts. The genes are TRBV10-2 and TRBJ2-5; 8 bases map to TRBD2. The CDR3 length is 14 residues. Germline CDR1 is WSHSY and CDR2 is SAAADI. The junction had 2 bases not matched to a gene; V was cut back by 4 bases and J by 1 base. CDR3 DNA: TGCGCCAGCAGTGGAGGGACTAGCCAAGAGACCCAGTACTTC. It yields the protein CASSGGTSQETQYF.

The J gene is TRBJ1-2, the V gene TRBV29-1; possibly TRBD1 for D (5 bases). From germline, CDR1 is SQVTM and CDR2 ANQGSEA. CDR3 length equals 13 residues. The germline V and J ends were trimmed by 4 bases and 4 bases, with 13 bases remaining between them. The CDR3 sequence is CSVGRGAGYGYTF. The CDR3 DNA reads as TGCAGCGTTGGGAGGGGTGCGGGCTATGGCTACACCTTC.

The rearrangement joins TRBV19 to TRBJ1-2, with D possibly TRBD1 on 6 matching bases. The germline V gene encodes CDR1 LNHDA and CDR2 SQIVND (reference sequence). Trimming removed 6 bases from V and 8 bases from J, with 19 bases in between. The CDR3 totals 14 residues. CDR3 sequence reads: CASSNTGSWSGYTF. The CDR3 coding sequence is TGTGCCAGTAGCAATACAGGGAGCTGGAGCGGCTACACCTTC.

This chain connects TRBV19 to TRBJ2-3; a weak D match, TRBD2 (6 bases). CDR1 and CDR2 (germline): LNHDA, SQIVND (reference sequence). The CDR3 loop spans 15 amino acids. The ends were cut back, 5 bases at V and 6 bases at J, with 18 bases in the middle. The DNA for the CDR3 is TGTGCCAGTAGTGGGCGGGGCGACCCCCAGGATACGCAGTATTTT. It translates to CASSGRGDPQDTQYF.